These 30 T cell receptor beta chains were all obtained from the same sample, sequenced in a study of blood T cells in healthy people across ages. PCR was performed a second time for roughly 7 to 12 cycles using a sample-barcoded 5' primer and a J-beta primer mix. TCRdb itself ran the 5' RACE reads through MiXCR, one entry per CDR3 protein. The sample consists of some 750,000 distinct CDR3 sequences, 20% to 25% of them appearing once. Sequenced material: blood. The receptors originated from a man aged 65 to 79 in good health.

The genes are TRBV29-1 and TRBJ2-1, with TRBD2 matching 7 bases. Germline trimming cut 2 bases from V and 15 bases from J; bases unmatched to any gene: 10. Germline lookup yields CDR1 SQVTM and CDR2 ANQGSEA. This CDR3 region has 12 residues. In DNA form, the CDR3 reads TGCAGCGTTGAACTTTTGCGGGAGTTTACGTTCTTC. Residues: CSVELLREFTFF.

The sample holds many counts of this clonotype. The V and J genes are TRBV27 and TRBJ2-5; no firm D call. The J call is uncertain, as TRBJ2-7 better fits the DNA end. The CDR3 is 14 amino acids. Germline V CDR1 and CDR2: MNHEY, SMNVEV (reference sequence). For the CDR3, the DNA is TGTGCCAGCAGTTTAGGTCCCGAAGGCTACGAGCAGTACTTC. It yields the protein CASSLGPEGYEQYF.

This clonotype was picked up a small number of times. The chain carries TRBV5-1 and TRBJ1-1; D is ambiguous. The CDR3 is 13 residues long. V was trimmed by 0 bases and J by 10 bases, leaving 13 bases between them. Per the germline V gene, CDR1 is SGHRS and CDR2 is YFSETQ. This CDR3 is CASSLEAGRRAFF. The DNA for the CDR3 is TGCGCCAGCAGCTTGGAGGCAGGCCGACGAGCTTTCTTT.

Only a few counts were recorded for this clonotype. The chain carries TRBV3-1 and TRBJ2-3; no clear D. The V gene's germline CDR1 is LGHDT and CDR2 YNNKEL (reference sequence). The CDR3 is 14 amino acids. V shed 5 bases and J shed 5 bases, with 14 bases lying between them. As DNA, the CDR3 is TGTGCCAGCAGCTCCGGGCCTTGGGGAGATACGCAGTATTTT. This translates into CASSSGPWGDTQYF.

The CDR3 protein is CASSQEEVETQYF. DNA of the CDR3: TGTGCCAGCAGCCAAGAGGAGGTGGAGACCCAGTACTTC. This chain links TRBV3-1 with TRBJ2-5; perhaps TRBD2 as D (5 bases). Trimming took 0 bases from V and 5 from J, leaving 7 bases between them. The CDR3 spans 13 residues. In germline, CDR1 is LGHDT, CDR2 YNNKEL (reference sequence).

On this clonotype itself: This likely comes from a read error, as the CDR3 has no conserved phenylalanine or tryptophan at its end. The rearrangement joins TRBV6-2 or TRBV6-3 to TRBJ2-1, with D unresolved. Germline V gives CDR1 MNHEY, CDR2 SVGEGT. The CDR3 covers 15 residues. V dropped 3 bases and J dropped 4 bases, with 13 bases sitting between them. The CDR3 region has the DNA TGTGCCAGCAGTTATCCTAGTCAAGCTTACAATGAGCAGTTCTCC. This codes for CASSYPSQAYNEQFS.

This clonotype has a count of ten or more. The genes are TRBV12-3 or TRBV12-4 and TRBJ1-3; tentatively, D is TRBD1 (6 bases). The V end lost 3 bases, the J end lost 0 bases, and 9 bases lay between the germline ends. CDR3 length equals 15 residues. The CDR3 sequence: CASSFTGTSGNTIYF. CDR3 in DNA: TGTGCCAGCAGTTTTACAGGGACCTCTGGAAACACCATATATTTT.

This clonotype was observed many times. The CDR3 nucleotides read TGTGCCAGCAGCCAACGGACAGGGACGAATGAAAAACTGTTTTTT. This encodes CASSQRTGTNEKLFF. V and J are TRBV7-8 and TRBJ1-4, with 8 bases fitting TRBD1. In germline, CDR1 is SGHVS, CDR2 FQNEAQ. The CDR3 length is 15 residues. V dropped 5 bases and J dropped 5; count of bases not matched to a gene: 7.

Only a few counts were recorded for this clonotype. The chain employs TRBV7-9 and TRBJ2-5, with 8 bases lining up with TRBD2. The J call is uncertain, as TRBJ2-1 better fits the DNA end. CDR3 length: 16 amino acids. Germline loops: CDR1 SEHNR, CDR2 FQNEAQ (reference sequence). The CDR3 DNA follows: TGTGCCAGCAGCTTAGGTATCGGGGGGGCCGTGGATGAGCAGTTCTTC. This sequence encodes CASSLGIGGAVDEQFF.

The J gene is TRBJ2-1, the V gene TRBV20-1, with 11 bases that match TRBD2. CDR3 size: 13 residues. Germline CDR1 reads DFQATT; CDR2 reads SNEGSKA (reference sequence). Trimming removed 3 bases from V and 7 bases from J; junction bases left unmatched: 2. The CDR3 DNA follows: TGCAGTGCTAGGGGACTAGCGGCAAATGAGCAGTTCTTC. Amino acids: CSARGLAANEQFF.

The chain combines TRBV7-8 with TRBJ2-7; 9 bases fit TRBD2. V trimming: 1 base; J trimming: 7 bases; junction bases outside the gene matches: 8. The germline gives CDR1 SGHVS, CDR2 FQNEAQ. This CDR3 is built from 15 residues. DNA for the CDR3: TGTGCCAGCAGCTTAGTAGGAGCGGGAGGCTGGGAGCAGTACGTC. Protein product: CASSLVGAGGWEQYV.

The rearrangement links TRBV29-1 to TRBJ2-3; 8 bases map to TRBD1. The CDR3 consists of 12 residues. Germline V gene lookup returns CDR1 SQVTM and CDR2 ANQGSEA. V dropped 4 bases and J dropped 6; count of bases not matched to a gene: 3. The chain's CDR3 is CSVGQGRDTQYF. CDR3 in DNA: TGCAGCGTTGGACAGGGGCGGGATACGCAGTATTTT.

This clonotype has more than one count but fewer than ten. V and J are TRBV6-2 or TRBV6-3 and TRBJ1-2, with 9 bases fitting TRBD1. J lost 4 bases, V lost 7 bases, and 10 bases had no gene match. Germline CDR1 and CDR2: MNHEY and SVGEGT. CDR3 length: 15 residues. In nucleotides, the CDR3 is TGTGCCAGCACTTTACAGGGGGCGGCGGTCTATGGCTACACCTTC. It yields the protein CASTLQGAAVYGYTF.

This clonotype was observed a few times. The gene calls are TRBV6-5 and TRBJ2-2; possible D gene TRBD2, 5 bases. CDR1 MNHEY and CDR2 SVGAGI come from the germline V gene. Trimming stripped 0 bases from V and 7 bases from J, with 12 bases between. CDR3 length: 15 amino acids. The CDR3 DNA is TGTGCCAGCAGTTACTCGAAACTAGTGCACGGGGAGCTGTTTTTT. It translates to CASSYSKLVHGELFF.

V usage is TRBV27 and J usage is TRBJ1-2, with 8 bases identical to TRBD1. Germline V lookup: CDR1 MNHEY, CDR2 SMNVEV (reference sequence). V lost 5 bases, J lost 3 bases, and 8 bases stayed unmatched. The CDR3 extends over 15 amino acids. The CDR3 nucleotides read TGTGCCAGCAGTGGCACAAGACAGGGGTACTATGGCTACACCTTC. Its translation: CASSGTRQGYYGYTF.

This clonotype was counted ten times or more. The chain combines TRBV14 with TRBJ2-3; D not certain. The V gene's germline CDR1 is SGHDN and CDR2 FVKESK. CDR3 length: 14 residues. Trimming cost V 1 base and J 0 bases, with 5 bases left between them. The CDR3 loop reads CASSQGYSTDTQYF. The CDR3 region has the DNA TGTGCCAGCAGCCAAGGTTATAGCACAGATACGCAGTATTTT.

The V call is TRBV11-2, the J call TRBJ2-1; no firm D call. Looked up from germline, CDR1 is SGHAT and CDR2 is FQNNGV. The CDR3 has 12 residues. V dropped 8 bases and J dropped 7 bases, with 12 bases sitting between them. Here the CDR3 DNA reads TGTGCCAGCGGGTGGGGAAAAAATGAGCAGTTCTTC. Its translation is CASGWGKNEQFF. Full variable domain (outside the CDR3, taken from reference TRBV11-2 and TRBJ2-1): EAGVAQSPRYKIIEKRQSVAFWCNPISGHATLYWYQQILGQGPKLLIQFQNNGVVDDSQLPKDRFSAERLKGVDSTLKIQPAKLEDSAVYLCASGWGKNEQFFGPGTRLTVL.

The chain uses TRBV6-2 or TRBV6-3 and TRBJ2-1; 7 nucleotides match TRBD2. Per the germline V gene, CDR1 is MNHEY and CDR2 is SVGEGT. The CDR3 is 15 residues long. After removal of 8 bases from V and 8 bases from J, the junction contained 15 bases not matched to a gene. The CDR3 protein is CASLTRRELKHEQFF. The CDR3, as DNA: TGTGCCAGCCTAACTAGGCGGGAGTTGAAACATGAGCAGTTCTTC.

This clonotype occurred a few times. CDR3 bases: TGTGCCAGCATTGGGACAGGGAGATGGGGTTATGGCTACACCTTC. Translation: CASIGTGRWGYGYTF. V is TRBV12-3 or TRBV12-4 and J is TRBJ1-2; 9 nucleotides match TRBD1. Germline trimming cut 7 bases from V and 5 bases from J; bases unmatched to any gene: 11. The CDR3 is 15 residues long.

Worth noting for this clonotype: At one end, the junction sequence differs from germline, possibly due to a read error. The chain joins TRBV7-2 to TRBJ2-4; a weak D match, TRBD2 (6 bases). This CDR3 region has 14 residues. Germline V gives CDR1 SGHTA, CDR2 FQGNSA. The CDR3 DNA is TGTGCCAGCAGCTTAAGCAGGACTAAAAACATTCGGTACTTC. This sequence encodes CASSLSRTKNIRYF.

This clonotype has more than one count but fewer than ten. The rearrangement uses TRBV6-4 and TRBJ2-6; possible D gene TRBD2, 6 bases. The CDR3 is made up of 16 amino acids. In germline, CDR1 is MRHNA, CDR2 SNTAGT. Trimming cost V 2 bases and J 0 bases, with 8 bases left between them. The CDR3 sequence: CASSDGGSSGANVLTF. CDR3 nucleotides: TGTGCCAGCAGTGACGGGGGGAGCTCTGGGGCCAACGTCCTGACTTTC.

The rearrangement uses TRBV5-1 and TRBJ2-7; weak D call: TRBD1 (7 bases). The CDR3 runs 16 residues. V lost 4 bases and J lost 1, with 18 bases in between. Germline V gives CDR1 SGHRS, CDR2 YFSETQ. CDR3 loop: CASSKGQEGRSYEQYF. The DNA for the CDR3 is TGCGCCAGCAGCAAAGGACAGGAGGGTAGGTCCTACGAGCAGTACTTC.

The rearrangement links TRBV28 to TRBJ2-5, with D perhaps being TRBD1 or TRBD2 (5 bases each). V lost 8 bases, J lost 5 bases, and 18 bases lay in between. The V gene's germline CDR1 is MDHEN and CDR2 SYDVKM. This CDR3 has 14 amino acids. The CDR3 DNA sequence: TGTGCCAGCTTTCGGGACCGAGTGGCGGAGACCCAGTACTTC. It specifies CASFRDRVAETQYF.

The CDR3 region has the DNA TGTGCCAGCAGCACTCGGTTCTACGAGCAGTACTTC. It translates to CASSTRFYEQYF. The chain uses TRBV7-2 and TRBJ2-7, with D unresolved. Trimming removed 5 bases at V and 3 bases at J, with 8 bases between. CDR3 length: 12 residues. CDR1 and CDR2 (germline): SGHTA, FQGNSA.

The J gene is TRBJ2-1, the V gene TRBV20-1, with D unresolved. Trimming left V 3 bases short and J 10 bases short, with 13 bases between. Germline V CDR1 and CDR2: DFQATT, SNEGSKA (reference sequence). This CDR3 spans 12 amino acids. CDR3 amino acids: CSARKARSEQFF. CDR3 DNA: TGCAGTGCTAGGAAAGCACGGAGCGAGCAGTTCTTC.

The chain links TRBV7-2 to TRBJ2-3, with D hard to call. V was trimmed by 0 bases and J by 1 base, leaving 8 bases between them. The CDR3 is 15 amino acids. CDR1 is SGHTA and CDR2 is FQGNSA in the germline V gene. The CDR3 here is CASSLAIIGTDTQYF. CDR3 coding DNA: TGTGCCAGCAGCTTAGCGATAATAGGCACAGATACGCAGTATTTT.

The rearrangement joins TRBV20-1 to TRBJ2-5, with 7 positions matching TRBD2. Germline CDR1 and CDR2: DFQATT and SNEGSKA (reference sequence). The CDR3 covers 14 residues. J gave up 7 bases and V 3 bases, and 11 bases lay outside the gene matches. CDR3 sequence reads: CSASISGTKGTQYF. The CDR3 DNA reads TGCAGTGCTAGTATCAGCGGGACCAAAGGGACCCAGTACTTC.

V gene TRBV7-9 combines with J gene TRBJ1-5, with D unclear. Trimming shortened V by 5 bases and J by 7 bases, and 12 bases separated the two germline ends. Per germline, CDR1 SEHNR and CDR2 FQNEAQ (reference sequence). This CDR3 is 13 amino acids long. The CDR3 DNA reads TGTGCCAGCAGCGCAACGGACGGACAGCCCCAGCATTTT. It yields the protein CASSATDGQPQHF.

The chain carries TRBV29-1 and TRBJ1-2; D is perhaps TRBD1 (6 bases). Trimming removed 3 bases from V and 2 bases from J, with 13 bases in between. This CDR3 has 14 amino acids. Looked up from germline, CDR1 is SQVTM and CDR2 is ANQGSEA. CDR3 coding DNA: TGCAGCGTTGACGCGTGGCAGGGGAACTATGGCTACACCTTC. This translates into CSVDAWQGNYGYTF.

This clonotype was seen only once. The V call is TRBV5-1, the J call TRBJ1-2, with D unresolved. Germline-derived CDR1 and CDR2 are SGHRS and YFSETQ. CDR3 length: 14 amino acids. V shed 0 bases and J shed 7 bases, with 13 bases lying between them. The CDR3 sequence is CASSLGQNQRGYTF. The DNA for the CDR3 is TGCGCCAGCAGCTTGGGACAAAACCAGCGTGGCTACACCTTC.